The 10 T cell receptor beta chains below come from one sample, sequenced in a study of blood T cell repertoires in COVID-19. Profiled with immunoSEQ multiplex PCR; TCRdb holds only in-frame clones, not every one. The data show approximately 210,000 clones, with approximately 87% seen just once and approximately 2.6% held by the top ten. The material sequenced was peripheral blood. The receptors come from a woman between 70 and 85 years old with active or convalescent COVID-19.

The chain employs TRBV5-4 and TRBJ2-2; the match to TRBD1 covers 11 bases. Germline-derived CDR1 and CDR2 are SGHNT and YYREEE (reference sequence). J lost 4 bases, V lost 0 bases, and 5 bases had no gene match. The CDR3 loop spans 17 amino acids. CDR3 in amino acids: CASSLGAGTGGTGELFF. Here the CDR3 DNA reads TGTGCCAGCAGCTTGGGGGCCGGGACAGGGGGCACCGGGGAGCTGTTTTTT. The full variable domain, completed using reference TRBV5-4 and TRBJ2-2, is ETGVTQSPTHLIKTRGQQVTLRCSSQSGHNTVSWYQQALGQGPQFIFQYYREEENGRGNFPPRFSGLQFPNYSSELNVNALELDDSALYLCASSLGAGTGGTGELFFGEGSRLTVL.

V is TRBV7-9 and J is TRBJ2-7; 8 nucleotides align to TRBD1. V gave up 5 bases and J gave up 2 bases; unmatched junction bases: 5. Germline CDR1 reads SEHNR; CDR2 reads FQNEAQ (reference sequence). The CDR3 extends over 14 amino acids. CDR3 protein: CASSQGQGPYEQYF. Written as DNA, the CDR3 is TGTGCCAGCAGCCAAGGACAGGGCCCCTACGAGCAGTACTTC.

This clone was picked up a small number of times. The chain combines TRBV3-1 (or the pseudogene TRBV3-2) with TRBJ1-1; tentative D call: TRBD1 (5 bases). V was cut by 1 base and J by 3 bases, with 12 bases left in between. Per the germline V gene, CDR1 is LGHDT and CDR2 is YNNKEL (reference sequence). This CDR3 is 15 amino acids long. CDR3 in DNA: TGTGCCAGCAGCCAAGCAGGCGGGGCCTACACTGAAGCTTTCTTT. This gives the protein CASSQAGGAYTEAFF.

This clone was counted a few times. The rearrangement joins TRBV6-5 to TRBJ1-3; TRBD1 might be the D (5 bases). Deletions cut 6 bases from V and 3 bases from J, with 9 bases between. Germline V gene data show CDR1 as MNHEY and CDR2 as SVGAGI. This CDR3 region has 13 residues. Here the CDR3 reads CASRRGLGNTIYF. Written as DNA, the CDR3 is TGTGCCAGCAGGAGGGGACTTGGAAACACCATATATTTT.

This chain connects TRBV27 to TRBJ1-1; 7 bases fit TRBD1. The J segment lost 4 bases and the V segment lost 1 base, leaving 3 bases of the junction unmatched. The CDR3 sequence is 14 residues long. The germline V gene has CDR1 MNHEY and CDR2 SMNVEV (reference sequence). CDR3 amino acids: CASSLLSGGTEAFF. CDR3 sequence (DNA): TGTGCCAGCAGTTTATTATCAGGGGGCACTGAAGCTTTCTTT.

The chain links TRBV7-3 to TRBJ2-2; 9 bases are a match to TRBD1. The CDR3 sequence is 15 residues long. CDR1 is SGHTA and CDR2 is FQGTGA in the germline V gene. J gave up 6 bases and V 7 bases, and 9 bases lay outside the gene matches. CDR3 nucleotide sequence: TGTGCCAGCAAACCCGGGACAGGGAAGGCCGGGGAGCTGTTTTTT. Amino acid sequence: CASKPGTGKAGELFF.

CDR3 sequence (DNA): TGCGCCAGCAGCTTGGCGGAGGCCGCAACTAATGAAAAACTGTTTTTT. This translates into CASSLAEAATNEKLFF. The rearrangement uses TRBV5-1 and TRBJ1-4; no clear D. Germline lookup yields CDR1 SGHRS and CDR2 YFSETQ. The CDR3 spans 16 residues. With 0 bases removed from V and 0 bases from J, the gap between germline ends came to 9 bases.

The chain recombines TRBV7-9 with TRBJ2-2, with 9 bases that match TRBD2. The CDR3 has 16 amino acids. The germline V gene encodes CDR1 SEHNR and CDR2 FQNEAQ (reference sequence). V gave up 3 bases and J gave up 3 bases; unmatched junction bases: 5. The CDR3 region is CASSFGTSYDTGELFF. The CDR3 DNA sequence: TGTGCCAGCAGCTTCGGGACTAGCTATGACACCGGGGAGCTGTTTTTT.

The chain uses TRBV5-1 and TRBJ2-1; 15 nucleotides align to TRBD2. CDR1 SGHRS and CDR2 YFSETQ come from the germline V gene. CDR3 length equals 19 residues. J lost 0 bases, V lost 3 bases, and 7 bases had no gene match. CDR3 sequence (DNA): TGCGCCAGCAGCTCGGGACTAGCGGGAGGCGCCGACTCCTACAATGAGCAGTTCTTC. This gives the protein CASSSGLAGGADSYNEQFF.

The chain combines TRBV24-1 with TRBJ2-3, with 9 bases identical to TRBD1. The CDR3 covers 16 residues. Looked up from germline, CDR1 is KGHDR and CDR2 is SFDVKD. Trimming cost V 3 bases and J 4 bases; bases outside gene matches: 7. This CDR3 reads CATSDRGQGVADTQYF. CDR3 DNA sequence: TGTGCCACCAGTGATCGGGGACAGGGAGTGGCAGATACGCAGTATTTT.